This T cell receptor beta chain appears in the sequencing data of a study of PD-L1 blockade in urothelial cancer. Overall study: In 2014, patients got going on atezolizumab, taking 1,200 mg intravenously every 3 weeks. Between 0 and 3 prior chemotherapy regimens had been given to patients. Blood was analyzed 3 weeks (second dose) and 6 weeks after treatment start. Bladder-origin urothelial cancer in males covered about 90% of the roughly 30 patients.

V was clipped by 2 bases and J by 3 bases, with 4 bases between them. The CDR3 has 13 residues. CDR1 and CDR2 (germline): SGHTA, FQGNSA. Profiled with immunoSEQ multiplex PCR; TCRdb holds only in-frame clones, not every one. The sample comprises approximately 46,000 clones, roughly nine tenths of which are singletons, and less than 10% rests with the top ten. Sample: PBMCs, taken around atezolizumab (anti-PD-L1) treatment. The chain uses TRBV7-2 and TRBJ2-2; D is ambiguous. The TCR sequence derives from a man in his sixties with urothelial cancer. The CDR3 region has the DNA TGTGCCAGCAGCTTACTCTACACCGGGGAGCTGTTTTTT. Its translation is CASSLLYTGELFF.